This TCR beta chain is drawn from a study of blood T cell repertoires in COVID-19. Overall study context: Sources were T cells, B-cell-depleted T cells, or PBMCs; the material itself was cDNA or gDNA.

The CDR3 extends over 17 amino acids. V lost 1 base, J lost 2 bases, and 17 bases lay in between. Germline-derived CDR1 and CDR2 are MGHRA and YSYEKL. In the study's own analysis: Estimates of nucleated cell counts were drawn from the amplification of reference gene primers. Some clones are missing from TCRdb's copy, which holds only in-frame ones; the method was immunoSEQ multiplex PCR. The DNA gave D and trimming, while V, J and clone size come from that table. This table holds tens of thousands of clones, 90% to 95% found once. Source material: peripheral blood. This receptor was taken from a human donor in a cohort sampled during active COVID-19. The J gene is TRBJ2-5, the V gene TRBV4-1; D is perhaps TRBD1 (5 bases). This CDR3 reads CASSQAPDSLGQETQYF. The CDR3 DNA sequence: TGCGCCAGCAGCCAAGCTCCCGACAGTCTGGGTCAAGAGACCCAGTACTTC.